This T cell receptor (beta chain) derives from a study of control samples from healthy donors and cancer patients (dated by TCRdb to 2018 to 2021). Receptor amplification or capture employed the immunoSEQ multiplex PCR assay. TCRdb limited this immuneACCESS table to in-frame rearrangements with V and J called. A share of clones is missing; checked studies link under half to unresolved V genes, and the rest is unexplained. This sample has about 150,000 clones in its table, and about nine tenths of those were observed once. Jointly, the top ten make up less than 5.5% of the sample. CDR1 and CDR2, per the germline V gene (reference sequence), are PRHDT and FYEKMQ. From the cysteine up to the phenylalanine, the CDR3 has a length of 16 residues. Only CDR3 DNA is held: 48 bases, read in frame from base 1. The V and J ends are trimmed by 2 bases and 6 bases, leaving 17 bases between them. A single count supports this clone. The clone's antigen remains unknown. Per-nucleotide qualities are absent, and no much larger clonotype sits a single base away.

The source is a young man in good health. The material sequenced was blood. The chain was built from TRBV13 and TRBJ2-1, and perhaps TRBD2 as D gene, on 6 matching bases. DNA sequence: TGTGCCAGCAGCTTACGCGGGGCTCCCCCCCTCAATGAGCAGTTCTTC. Translated, it gives CASSLRGAPPLNEQFF.